The clone carrying this TCR beta chain was found many times. TCRdb recomputed clones from the PCR reads via MiXCR. The table lists under 20,000 clones, about 30% of them singletons. These data originate in a study of metastatic and nonmetastatic thyroid tumors. Across the whole study: Repertoires were compared across blood and tumor or nodule tissue from malignant and benign thyroid patients.

Ahead of thyroid surgery, no patient had received treatment of any kind. V was clipped by 2 bases and J by 6 bases, with 16 bases between them. Germline values: CDR1 DFQATT, CDR2 SNEGSKA (reference sequence). The CDR3 has 14 residues. This receptor was obtained from a female donor with papillary thyroid cancer or a benign thyroid nodule (not recorded which). Some clones in this sample may be carry-over from other donors' samples. Material: blood. This chain connects TRBV20-1 to TRBJ1-1; D gene uncertain. This CDR3 reads CSARTSGAGPEAFF. The DNA for the CDR3 is TGCAGTGCTAGAACTTCCGGCGCTGGGCCTGAAGCTTTCTTT.